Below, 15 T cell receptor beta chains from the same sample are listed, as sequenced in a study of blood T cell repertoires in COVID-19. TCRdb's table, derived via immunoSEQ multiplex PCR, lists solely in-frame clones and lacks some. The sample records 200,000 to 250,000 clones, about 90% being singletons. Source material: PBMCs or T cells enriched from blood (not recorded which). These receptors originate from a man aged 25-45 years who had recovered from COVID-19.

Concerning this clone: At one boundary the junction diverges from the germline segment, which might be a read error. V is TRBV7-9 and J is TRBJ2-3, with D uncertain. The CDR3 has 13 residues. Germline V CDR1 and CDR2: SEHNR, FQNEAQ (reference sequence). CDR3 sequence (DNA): TGTGCCAGCAGCTTAGCGCGCCTTTCTAGGTCCGATTTT. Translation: CASSLARLSRSDF.

This CDR3 reads CASSFAPGTSTDTQYF. CDR3 DNA: TGTGCCAGCAGCTTCGCACCGGGAACAAGCACAGATACGCAGTATTTT. The chain is built from TRBV7-3 and TRBJ2-3, with D perhaps matching TRBD2 (5 bases). The CDR3 consists of 16 residues. Deletions cut 3 bases from V and 0 bases from J, with 13 bases between. Germline V lookup: CDR1 SGHTA, CDR2 FQGTGA.

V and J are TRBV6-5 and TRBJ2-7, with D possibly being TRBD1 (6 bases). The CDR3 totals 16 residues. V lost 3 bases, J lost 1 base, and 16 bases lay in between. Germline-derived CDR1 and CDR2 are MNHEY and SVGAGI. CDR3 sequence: CASSYSLQGSSYEQYF. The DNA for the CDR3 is TGTGCCAGCAGTTATAGCCTACAGGGTTCGTCCTACGAGCAGTACTTC.

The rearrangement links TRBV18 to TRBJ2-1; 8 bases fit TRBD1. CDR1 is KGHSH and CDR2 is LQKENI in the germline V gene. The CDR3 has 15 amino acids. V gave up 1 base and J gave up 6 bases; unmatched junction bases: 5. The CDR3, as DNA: TGTGCCAGCTCACCACTGCAGGGGGCAAGCAATGAGCAGTTCTTC. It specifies CASSPLQGASNEQFF. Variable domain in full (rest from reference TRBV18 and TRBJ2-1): NAGVMQNPRHLVRRRGQEARLRCSPMKGHSHVYWYRQLPEEGLKFMVYLQKENIIDESGMPKERFSAEFPKEGPSILRIQQVVRGDSAAYFCASSPLQGASNEQFFGPGTRLTVL.

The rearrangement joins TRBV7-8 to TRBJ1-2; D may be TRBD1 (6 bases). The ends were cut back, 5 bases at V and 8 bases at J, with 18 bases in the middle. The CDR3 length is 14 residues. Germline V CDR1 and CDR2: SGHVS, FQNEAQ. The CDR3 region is CASSTRTEPNGYTF. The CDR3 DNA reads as TGTGCCAGCAGCACGCGGACAGAGCCTAACGGCTACACCTTC.

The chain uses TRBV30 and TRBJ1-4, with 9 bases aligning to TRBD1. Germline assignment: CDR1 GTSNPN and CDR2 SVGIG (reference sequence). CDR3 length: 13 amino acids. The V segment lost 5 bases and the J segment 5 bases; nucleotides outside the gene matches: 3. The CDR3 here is CAWDRGNNEKLFF. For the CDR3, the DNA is TGTGCCTGGGACAGGGGGAACAATGAAAAACTGTTTTTT.

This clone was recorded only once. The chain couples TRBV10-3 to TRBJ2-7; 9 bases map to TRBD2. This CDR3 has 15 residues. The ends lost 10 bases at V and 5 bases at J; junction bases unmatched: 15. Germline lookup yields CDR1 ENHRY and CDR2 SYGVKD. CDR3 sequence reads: CATYNAGGSFDEQYF. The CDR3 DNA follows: TGTGCCACGTACAATGCGGGAGGGTCGTTTGACGAGCAGTACTTC.

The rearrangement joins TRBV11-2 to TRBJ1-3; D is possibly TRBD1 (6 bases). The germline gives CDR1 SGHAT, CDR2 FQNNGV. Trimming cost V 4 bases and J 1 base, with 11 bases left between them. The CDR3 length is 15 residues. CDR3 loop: CASSYPRGSGNTIYF. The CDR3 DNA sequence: TGTGCCAGCAGCTACCCCAGGGGATCTGGAAACACCATATATTTT.

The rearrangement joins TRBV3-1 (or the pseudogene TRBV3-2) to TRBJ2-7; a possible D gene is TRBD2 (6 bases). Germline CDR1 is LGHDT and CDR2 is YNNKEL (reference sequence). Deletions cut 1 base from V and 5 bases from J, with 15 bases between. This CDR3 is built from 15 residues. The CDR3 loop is CASSQVTGSPNEQYF. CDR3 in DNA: TGTGCCAGCAGCCAAGTGACCGGGAGTCCTAACGAGCAGTACTTC.

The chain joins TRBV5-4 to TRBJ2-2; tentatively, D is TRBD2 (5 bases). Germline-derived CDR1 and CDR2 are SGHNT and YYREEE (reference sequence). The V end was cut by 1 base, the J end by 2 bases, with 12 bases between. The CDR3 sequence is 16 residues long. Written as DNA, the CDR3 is TGTGCCAGCAGCTTGCCTAGGACGGGAAACACCGGGGAGCTGTTTTTT. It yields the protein CASSLPRTGNTGELFF. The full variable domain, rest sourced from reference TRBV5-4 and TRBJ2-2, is ETGVTQSPTHLIKTRGQQVTLRCSSQSGHNTVSWYQQALGQGPQFIFQYYREEENGRGNFPPRFSGLQFPNYSSELNVNALELDDSALYLCASSLPRTGNTGELFFGEGSRLTVL.

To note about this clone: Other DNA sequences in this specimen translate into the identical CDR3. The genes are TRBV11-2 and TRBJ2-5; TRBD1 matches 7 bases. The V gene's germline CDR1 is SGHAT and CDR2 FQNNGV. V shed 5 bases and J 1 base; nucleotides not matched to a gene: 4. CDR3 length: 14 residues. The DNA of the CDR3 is TGTGCCAGCAGCACAGGACAGGTCCAAGAGACCCAGTACTTC. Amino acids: CASSTGQVQETQYF.

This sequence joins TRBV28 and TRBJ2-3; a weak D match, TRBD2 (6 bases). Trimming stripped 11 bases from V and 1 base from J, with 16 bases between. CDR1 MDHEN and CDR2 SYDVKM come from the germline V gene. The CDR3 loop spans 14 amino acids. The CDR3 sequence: CAALGGRGTDTQYF. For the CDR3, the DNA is TGTGCCGCCCTGGGGGGTAGGGGCACAGATACGCAGTATTTT.

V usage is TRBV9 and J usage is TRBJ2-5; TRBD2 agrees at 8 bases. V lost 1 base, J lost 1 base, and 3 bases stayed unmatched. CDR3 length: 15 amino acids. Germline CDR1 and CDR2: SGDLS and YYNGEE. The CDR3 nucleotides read TGTGCCAGCAGCGTAAGTAGCGGGGCCCAAGAGACCCAGTACTTC. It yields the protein CASSVSSGAQETQYF. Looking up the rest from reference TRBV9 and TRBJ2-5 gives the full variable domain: DSGVTQTPKHLITATGQRVTLRCSPRSGDLSVYWYQQSLDQGLQFLIQYYNGEERAKGNILERFSAQQFPDLHSELNLSSLELGDSALYFCASSVSSGAQETQYFGPGTRLLVL.

CDR3 nucleotides: TGTGCCAGCAGTTTATCGTGGCAGACAAACACTGAAGCTTTCTTT. It is translated as CASSLSWQTNTEAFF. V usage is TRBV27 and J usage is TRBJ1-1; D remains ambiguous. CDR3 length: 15 residues. V gave up 0 bases and J gave up 2 bases, with 10 bases separating them. The germline gives CDR1 MNHEY, CDR2 SMNVEV (reference sequence).

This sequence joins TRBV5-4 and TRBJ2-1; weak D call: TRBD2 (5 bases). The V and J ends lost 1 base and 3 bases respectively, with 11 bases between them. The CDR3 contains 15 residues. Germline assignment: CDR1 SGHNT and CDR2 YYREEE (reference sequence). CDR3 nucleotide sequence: TGTGCCAGCAGCTTGAATAGCGATAACTACAATGAGCAGTTCTTC. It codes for CASSLNSDNYNEQFF.